These 26 T cell receptor beta chains came from one sample sequenced in a study of T cells in localized non-small cell lung cancer. Here immunoSEQ multiplex PCR was the method, and the copy in TCRdb shows in-frame clones only, minus some. The sample holds roughly 48,000 clones; around three quarters are singletons and the top ten take about a sixth. Sequenced here: peripheral blood, sampled before any cancer treatment. Receptors originate from a man between 40 and 69 years old with stage I squamous cell lung carcinoma.

This chain links TRBV10-3 with TRBJ2-1, with 9 bases aligning to TRBD1. Per the germline V gene, CDR1 is ENHRY and CDR2 is SYGVKD. V was pared by 9 bases and J by 4 bases, with 7 bases of the junction left unmatched. The CDR3 totals 14 residues. The CDR3 coding sequence is TGTGCCATACACGACAGGGGGACTTACAATGAGCAGTTCTTC. Amino acid sequence: CAIHDRGTYNEQFF.

The CDR3 loop is CASSLVGAPQYF. The CDR3 nucleotides read TGTGCCAGCAGCTTAGTGGGGGCACCGCAGTACTTC. The rearrangement joins TRBV7-8 to TRBJ2-5, with TRBD1 as a possible D gene (6 bases). V gave up 1 base and J gave up 11 bases, with 11 bases separating them. Germline V gene lookup returns CDR1 SGHVS and CDR2 FQNEAQ. The CDR3 has 12 amino acids.

The chain links TRBV7-9 to TRBJ2-5, with TRBD2 matching over 11 bases. The trim removed 5 bases at V and 2 bases at J, leaving 4 bases unmatched. The CDR3 loop spans 15 amino acids. Per the germline V gene, CDR1 is SEHNR and CDR2 is FQNEAQ (reference sequence). CDR3 region: CASSPGTSGQETQYF. The CDR3 DNA reads TGTGCCAGCAGCCCAGGGACTAGCGGACAAGAGACCCAGTACTTC. Together with reference TRBV7-9 and TRBJ2-5, the CDR3 gives the full variable domain: DTGVSQNPRHKITKRGQNVTFRCDPISEHNRLYWYRQTLGQGPEFLTYFQNEAQLEKSRLLSDRFSAERPKGSFSTLEIQRTEQGDSAMYLCASSPGTSGQETQYFGPGTRLLVL.

The J gene is TRBJ2-5, the V gene TRBV2; tentatively, D is TRBD1 (6 bases). This CDR3 region has 13 residues. Germline V gene sequence: CDR1 SNHLY, CDR2 FYNNEI. Trimming took 9 bases from V and 0 from J, leaving 11 bases between them. The CDR3 reads CARDSRYQETQYF. The CDR3 DNA reads TGTGCCAGGGACAGTCGGTACCAAGAGACCCAGTACTTC.

This clone appeared a few times. The chain is built from TRBV6-1 and TRBJ1-1; D might be TRBD1 (5 bases). V lost 2 bases to trimming and J lost 3 bases, with 13 bases between them. There are 15 residues in the CDR3. Germline V gene sequence: CDR1 MNHNS, CDR2 SASEGT. CDR3 nucleotide sequence: TGTGCCAGCAGTGAATATGGGACGGCTGACACTGAAGCTTTCTTT. This translates into CASSEYGTADTEAFF.

As for this clone: The same CDR3 can be traced to other DNA sequences in this sample. This chain joins TRBV5-1 and TRBJ2-5; 8 bases are shared with TRBD2. The CDR3 has 14 residues. CDR1 and CDR2 from the germline V gene are SGHRS and YFSETQ. V dropped 0 bases and J dropped 3; count of bases not matched to a gene: 1. The CDR3 DNA reads as TGCGCCAGCAGCTTGGCAGCGGGGGAAGAGACCCAGTACTTC. Its protein is CASSLAAGEETQYF.

The rearrangement uses TRBV6-1 and TRBJ1-1; D not resolved. V lost 1 base and J lost 1, with 7 bases in between. Germline CDR1 reads MNHNS; CDR2 reads SASEGT. The CDR3 is 14 amino acids. The DNA for the CDR3 is TGTGCCAGCAGTGAAGTAAGACGGAACACTGAAGCTTTCTTT. As protein: CASSEVRRNTEAFF.

The CDR3 nucleotides read TGTGCCAGCAGCTTAGGGACAGGGGCTCGGGAGCAGTACTTC. Translating gives CASSLGTGAREQYF. The chain links TRBV7-6 to TRBJ2-5; 9 bases line up with TRBD1. This CDR3 spans 14 amino acids. The trim removed 1 base at V and 11 bases at J, leaving 8 bases unmatched. Per germline, CDR1 SGHVS and CDR2 FNYEAQ.

This clone was seen just once. The chain links TRBV28 to TRBJ2-5; D ambiguous. TRBJ2-7 explains the end of the DNA better; the J call may be wrong. Germline CDR1 is MDHEN and CDR2 is SYDVKM. The CDR3 covers 14 residues. The CDR3 loop is CASSLAGRIYEQYF. The CDR3 DNA is TGTGCCAGCAGTTTGGCAGGACGAATCTACGAGCAGTACTTC.

The CDR3 loop is CASSLEGAGRHGYTF. The CDR3, as DNA: TGTGCCAGCAGCTTAGAGGGTGCGGGACGGCATGGCTACACCTTC. The V call is TRBV7-2, the J call TRBJ1-2; tentatively, D is TRBD1 (5 bases). Germline V gene sequence: CDR1 SGHTA, CDR2 FQGNSA. The V gene lost 1 base and the J gene lost 6 bases, with 15 bases spanning the gap. This CDR3 comprises 15 residues. The full variable domain, in which reference TRBV7-2 and TRBJ1-2 provide the parts outside the CDR3, is GAGVSQSPSNKVTEKGKDVELRCDPISGHTALYWYRQSLGQGLEFLIYFQGNSAPDKSGLPSDRFSAERTGGSVSTLTIQRTQQEDSAVYLCASSLEGAGRHGYTFGSGTRLTVV.

The V call is TRBV5-4, the J call TRBJ2-3; D call uncertain. The V end lost 0 bases, the J end lost 2 bases, and 7 bases lay between the germline ends. In germline, CDR1 is SGHNT, CDR2 YYREEE (reference sequence). The CDR3 is made up of 14 amino acids. The CDR3 DNA follows: TGTGCCAGCAGCTTGGGTCCAGACACAGATACGCAGTATTTT. It translates to CASSLGPDTDTQYF.

This clone was counted once. The chain joins TRBV5-4 to TRBJ2-7; D might be TRBD1 (5 bases). The germline V gene encodes CDR1 SGHNT and CDR2 YYREEE (reference sequence). The V and J ends lost 1 base and 4 bases respectively, with 9 bases between them. CDR3 length equals 13 residues. As DNA, the CDR3 is TGTGCCAGCAGCTTGAAGTCAGGGTACGAGCAGTACTTC. It codes for CASSLKSGYEQYF.

The chain carries TRBV9 and TRBJ1-2; D gene uncertain. Trimming removed 4 bases from V and 2 bases from J, with 15 bases in between. The CDR3 runs 15 residues. Germline CDR1 and CDR2: SGDLS and YYNGEE. The CDR3 loop reads CASSPPPEHNYGYTF. CDR3 DNA: TGTGCCAGCAGCCCTCCCCCGGAGCACAACTATGGCTACACCTTC.

The chain joins TRBV5-5 to TRBJ1-1; D unclear. The CDR3 consists of 15 residues. Germline loops: CDR1 SGHKS, CDR2 YYEKEE (reference sequence). With 0 bases removed from V and 0 bases from J, the gap between germline ends came to 9 bases. CDR3 protein: CASSLELGLNTEAFF. The DNA for the CDR3 is TGTGCCAGCAGCTTGGAGCTGGGTCTGAACACTGAAGCTTTCTTT. The whole variable domain, remainder taken from reference TRBV5-5 and TRBJ1-1, is DAGVTQSPTHLIKTRGQQVTLRCSPISGHKSVSWYQQVLGQGPQFIFQYYEKEERGRGNFPDRFSARQFPNYSSELNVNALLLGDSALYLCASSLELGLNTEAFFGQGTRLTVV.

This chain uses TRBV30 with TRBJ1-4; D gene uncertain. Deletions cut 0 bases from V and 4 bases from J, with 12 bases between. Germline CDR1 GTSNPN, CDR2 SVGIG (reference sequence). CDR3 length: 15 amino acids. CDR3 DNA: TGTGCCTGGAGTGTATCGGCAGCATTTAATGAAAAACTGTTTTTT. Its translation is CAWSVSAAFNEKLFF.

The genes are TRBV5-1 and TRBJ1-1; 9 nucleotides line up with TRBD1. The CDR3 is 15 amino acids. Germline CDR1 and CDR2: SGHRS and YFSETQ. The trim removed 0 bases at V and 0 bases at J, leaving 0 bases unmatched. The CDR3 region is CASSLGQGVNTEAFF. The CDR3 nucleotides are TGCGCCAGCAGCTTGGGACAGGGGGTGAACACTGAAGCTTTCTTT.

This chain uses TRBV5-6 with TRBJ1-6; 10 bases line up with TRBD1. In germline, CDR1 is SGHDT, CDR2 YYEEEE. V trimming: 8 bases; J trimming: 9 bases; junction bases outside the gene matches: 2. The CDR3 spans 12 residues. The CDR3 DNA sequence: TGTGCCAGTGGGACAGGGGCTTCACCCCTCCACTTT. Its translation is CASGTGASPLHF.

The J gene is TRBJ2-1, the V gene TRBV5-1; TRBD2 aligns across 9 bases. The ends lost 0 bases at V and 7 bases at J; junction bases unmatched: 5. The germline V gene encodes CDR1 SGHRS and CDR2 YFSETQ. This CDR3 has 15 residues. CDR3 residues: CASSLASTSGNEQFF. The CDR3 bases are TGCGCCAGCAGCTTGGCCTCAACTAGCGGGAATGAGCAGTTCTTC.

The CDR3 nucleotides read TGTGCCAGCAGCCTCGTCAGTGAGACTGAAGCTTTCTTT. It yields the protein CASSLVSETEAFF. The J gene is TRBJ1-1, the V gene TRBV6-1; D ambiguous. The germline V gene encodes CDR1 MNHNS and CDR2 SASEGT. Trimming took 6 bases from V and 5 from J, leaving 13 bases between them. CDR3 length equals 13 residues.

The chain joins TRBV2 to TRBJ1-5; no firm D call. Trimming removed 7 bases from V and 3 bases from J, with 13 bases in between. The CDR3 has 14 residues. The germline V gene encodes CDR1 SNHLY and CDR2 FYNNEI. The CDR3 sequence: CASTLQRYNQPQHF. CDR3 sequence (DNA): TGTGCCAGCACCTTACAGCGCTACAATCAGCCCCAGCATTTT.

This clone has a handful of counts. The chain couples TRBV7-3 to TRBJ2-5; D ambiguous. The V and J ends lost 0 bases and 1 base respectively, with 3 bases between them. The CDR3 runs to 13 residues. Germline CDR1 reads SGHTA; CDR2 reads FQGTGA. The CDR3 region is CASSLTPQETQYF. DNA for the CDR3: TGTGCCAGCAGCTTAACGCCCCAAGAGACCCAGTACTTC.

The V call is TRBV10-3, the J call TRBJ2-3; weak D call: TRBD2 (6 bases). Trimming shortened V by 10 bases and J by 2 bases, and 19 bases separated the two germline ends. The germline CDR1 and CDR2 sequences are ENHRY and SYGVKD. This CDR3 contains 15 residues. The CDR3 spells CATCKAGHPTDTQYF. The CDR3 DNA is TGTGCCACGTGTAAGGCGGGGCATCCCACAGATACGCAGTATTTT.

This clone is a singleton in its sample. This CDR3 reads CASSPSRMGGYTF. The CDR3 nucleotides are TGTGCCAGCAGCCCCAGCCGGATGGGTGGCTACACCTTC. J is TRBJ1-2 and V is TRBV9; unclear D gene. Trimming shortened V by 4 bases and J by 7 bases, and 14 bases separated the two germline ends. Per germline, CDR1 SGDLS and CDR2 YYNGEE. There are 13 residues in the CDR3.

The chain recombines TRBV4-1 with TRBJ1-2; no clear D. Trimming took 0 bases from V and 5 from J, leaving 13 bases between them. The V gene's germline CDR1 is MGHRA and CDR2 YSYEKL. The CDR3 is made up of 15 amino acids. The CDR3 sequence: CASSQDKDAVYGYTF. CDR3 nucleotides: TGCGCCAGCAGCCAAGATAAGGACGCAGTATATGGCTACACCTTC.

J is TRBJ2-2 and V is TRBV5-1; 10 nucleotides match TRBD1. Germline V gene lookup returns CDR1 SGHRS and CDR2 YFSETQ. The CDR3 runs 18 residues. J was trimmed by 5 bases and V by 4 bases; bases with no gene match: 14. CDR3 DNA: TGCGCCAGCAGCGCCAAAGGACAGGGGGGTGCGATTACCGGGGAGCTGTTTTTT. This codes for CASSAKGQGGAITGELFF.

The chain has TRBV4-2 and TRBJ2-7, with D possibly TRBD2 on 6 matching bases. Trimming took off 0 bases at V and 9 bases at J, with 18 bases between the two ends. Germline V gene data show CDR1 as LGHNA and CDR2 as YNFKEQ. The CDR3 length is 15 residues. For the CDR3, the DNA is TGTGCCAGCAGCCAAGAAAGGGACTCGTTGGGGATGCAGTACTTC. This translates into CASSQERDSLGMQYF.